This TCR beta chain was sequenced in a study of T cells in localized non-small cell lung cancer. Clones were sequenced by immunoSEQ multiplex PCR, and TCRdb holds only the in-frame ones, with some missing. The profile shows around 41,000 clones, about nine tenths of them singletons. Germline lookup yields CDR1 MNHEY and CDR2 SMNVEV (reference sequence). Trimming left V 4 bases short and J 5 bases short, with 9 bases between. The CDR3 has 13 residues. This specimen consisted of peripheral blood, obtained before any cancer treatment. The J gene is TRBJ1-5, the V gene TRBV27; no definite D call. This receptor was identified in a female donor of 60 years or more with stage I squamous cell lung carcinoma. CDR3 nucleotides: TGTGCCAGCAGTTCTGGAGGGTATCAGCCCCAGCATTTT. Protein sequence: CASSSGGYQPQHF.